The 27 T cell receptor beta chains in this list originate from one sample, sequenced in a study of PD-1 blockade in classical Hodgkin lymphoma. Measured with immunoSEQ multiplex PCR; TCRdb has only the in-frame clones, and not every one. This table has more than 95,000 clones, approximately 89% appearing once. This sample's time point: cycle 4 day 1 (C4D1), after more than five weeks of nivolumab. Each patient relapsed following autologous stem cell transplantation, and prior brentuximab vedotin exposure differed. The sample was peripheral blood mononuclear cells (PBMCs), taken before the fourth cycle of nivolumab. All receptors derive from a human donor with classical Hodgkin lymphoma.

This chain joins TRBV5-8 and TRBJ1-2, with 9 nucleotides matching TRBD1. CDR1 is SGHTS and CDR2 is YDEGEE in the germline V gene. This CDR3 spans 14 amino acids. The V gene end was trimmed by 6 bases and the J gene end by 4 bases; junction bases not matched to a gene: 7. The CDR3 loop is CASTEQGAFYGYTF. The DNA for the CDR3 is TGTGCCAGCACCGAACAGGGGGCTTTCTATGGCTACACCTTC.

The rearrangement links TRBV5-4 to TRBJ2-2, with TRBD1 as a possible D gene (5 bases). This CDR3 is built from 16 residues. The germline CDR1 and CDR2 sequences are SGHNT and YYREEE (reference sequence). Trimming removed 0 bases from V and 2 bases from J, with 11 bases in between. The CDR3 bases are TGTGCCAGCAGCTTGGTTGAAGGGGCTAACACCGGGGAGCTGTTTTTT. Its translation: CASSLVEGANTGELFF. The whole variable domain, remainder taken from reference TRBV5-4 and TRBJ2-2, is ETGVTQSPTHLIKTRGQQVTLRCSSQSGHNTVSWYQQALGQGPQFIFQYYREEENGRGNFPPRFSGLQFPNYSSELNVNALELDDSALYLCASSLVEGANTGELFFGEGSRLTVL.

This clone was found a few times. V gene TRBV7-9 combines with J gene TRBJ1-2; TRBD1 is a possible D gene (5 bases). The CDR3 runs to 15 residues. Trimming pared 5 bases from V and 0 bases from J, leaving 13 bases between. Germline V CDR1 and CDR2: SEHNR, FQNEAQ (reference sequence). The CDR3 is CASSTYQGANYGYTF. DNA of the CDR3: TGTGCCAGCAGCACATATCAGGGAGCTAACTATGGCTACACCTTC.

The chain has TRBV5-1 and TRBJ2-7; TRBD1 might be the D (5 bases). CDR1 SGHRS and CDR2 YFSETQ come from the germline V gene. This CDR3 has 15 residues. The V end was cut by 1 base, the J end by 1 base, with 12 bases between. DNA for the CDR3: TGCGCCAGCAGCTTGAATGGGGCACCTTCCTACGAGCAGTACTTC. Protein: CASSLNGAPSYEQYF.

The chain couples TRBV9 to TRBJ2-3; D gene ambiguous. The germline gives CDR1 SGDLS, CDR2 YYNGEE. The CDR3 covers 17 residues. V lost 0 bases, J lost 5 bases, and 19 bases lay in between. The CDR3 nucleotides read TGTGCCAGCAGCGTAGAGATCTCCTCCTTGATCGGAGATACGCAGTATTTT. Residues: CASSVEISSLIGDTQYF. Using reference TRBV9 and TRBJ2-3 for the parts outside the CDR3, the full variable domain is DSGVTQTPKHLITATGQRVTLRCSPRSGDLSVYWYQQSLDQGLQFLIQYYNGEERAKGNILERFSAQQFPDLHSELNLSSLELGDSALYFCASSVEISSLIGDTQYFGPGTRLTVL.

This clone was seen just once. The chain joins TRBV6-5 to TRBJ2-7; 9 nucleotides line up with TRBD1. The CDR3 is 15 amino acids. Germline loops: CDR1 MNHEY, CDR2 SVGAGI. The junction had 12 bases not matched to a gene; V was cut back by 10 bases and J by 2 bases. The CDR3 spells CATQEGTGKTYEQYF. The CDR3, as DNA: TGTGCCACCCAGGAAGGGACAGGGAAGACCTACGAGCAGTACTTC.

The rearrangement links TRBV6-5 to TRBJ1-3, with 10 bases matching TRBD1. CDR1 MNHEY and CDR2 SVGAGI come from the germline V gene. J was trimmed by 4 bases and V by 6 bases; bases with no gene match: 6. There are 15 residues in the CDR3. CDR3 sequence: CASRRGTGEGNTIYF. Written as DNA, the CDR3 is TGTGCCAGCAGACGAGGGACAGGGGAGGGAAACACCATATATTTT.

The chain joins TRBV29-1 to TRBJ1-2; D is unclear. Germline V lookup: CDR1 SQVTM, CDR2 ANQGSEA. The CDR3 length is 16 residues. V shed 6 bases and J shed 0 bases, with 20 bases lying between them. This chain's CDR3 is CSVLDEGYHPNYGYTF. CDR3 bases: TGCAGCGTCTTAGACGAGGGATACCATCCTAACTATGGCTACACCTTC.

The CDR3 protein is CASSEELARQRGYQPQHF. The CDR3 nucleotides are TGTGCCAGCAGTGAAGAGTTGGCCCGGCAGAGGGGGTATCAGCCCCAGCATTTT. The rearrangement uses TRBV2 and TRBJ1-5; the D gene is possibly TRBD1 (6 bases). The CDR3 spans 18 residues. V was shortened by 1 base and J by 5 bases, with 21 bases between the two germline ends. Germline V gene lookup returns CDR1 SNHLY and CDR2 FYNNEI. The variable domain in full, completed from reference TRBV2 and TRBJ1-5, reads EPEVTQTPSHQVTQMGQEVILRCVPISNHLYFYWYRQILGQKVEFLVSFYNNEISEKSEIFDDQFSVERPDGSNFTLKIRSTKLEDSAMYFCASSEELARQRGYQPQHFGDGTRLSIL.

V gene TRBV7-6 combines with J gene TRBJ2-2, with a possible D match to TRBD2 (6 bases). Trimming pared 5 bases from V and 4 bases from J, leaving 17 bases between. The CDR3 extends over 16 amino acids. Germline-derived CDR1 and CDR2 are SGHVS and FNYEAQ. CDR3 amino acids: CASSPRWGDSTGELFF. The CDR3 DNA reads TGTGCCAGCAGCCCAAGGTGGGGGGACTCCACCGGGGAGCTGTTTTTT. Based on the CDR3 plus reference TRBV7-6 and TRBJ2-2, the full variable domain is GAGVSQSPRYKVTKRGQDVALRCDPISGHVSLYWYRQALGQGPEFLTYFNYEAQQDKSGLPNDRFSAERPEGSISTLTIQRTEQRDSAMYRCASSPRWGDSTGELFFGEGSRLTVL.

The CDR3 sequence is CASSARLAGGSGDTQYF. DNA for the CDR3: TGTGCCAGCAGTGCACGACTAGCGGGAGGTTCGGGAGATACGCAGTATTTT. The chain couples TRBV6-1 to TRBJ2-3; 13 bases are shared with TRBD2. From germline, CDR1 is MNHNS and CDR2 SASEGT. This CDR3 region has 17 residues. The junction had 9 bases not matched to a gene; V was cut back by 4 bases and J by 5 bases.

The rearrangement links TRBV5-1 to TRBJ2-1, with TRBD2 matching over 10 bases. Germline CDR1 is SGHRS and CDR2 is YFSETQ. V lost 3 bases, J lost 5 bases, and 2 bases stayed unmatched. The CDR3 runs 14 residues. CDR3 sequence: CASSSSGSHNEQFF. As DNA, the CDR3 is TGCGCCAGCAGCTCTAGCGGGAGCCACAATGAGCAGTTCTTC.

DNA for the CDR3: TGTGCCAGCAGTTTACCCTCGGCTAGCGGGAGATGGAGTTCGCAGTATTTT. It encodes CASSLPSASGRWSSQYF. The chain joins TRBV27 to TRBJ2-3, with 10 nucleotides matching TRBD2. This CDR3 spans 17 amino acids. The V gene's germline CDR1 is MNHEY and CDR2 SMNVEV (reference sequence). V trimming: 2 bases; J trimming: 10 bases; junction bases outside the gene matches: 15.

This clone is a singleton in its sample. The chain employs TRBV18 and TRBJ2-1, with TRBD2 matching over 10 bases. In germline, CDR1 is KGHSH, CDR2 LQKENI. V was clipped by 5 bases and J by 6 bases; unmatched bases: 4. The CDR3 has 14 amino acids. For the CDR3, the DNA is TGTGCCAGCTCAAGGACTAGCGGAAGCAATGAGCAGTTCTTC. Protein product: CASSRTSGSNEQFF.

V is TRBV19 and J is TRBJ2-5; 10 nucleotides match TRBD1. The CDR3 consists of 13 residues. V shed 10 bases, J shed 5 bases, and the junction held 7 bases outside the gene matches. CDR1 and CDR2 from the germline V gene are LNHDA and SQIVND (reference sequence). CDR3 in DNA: TGTGCCACCAGACAGGGGGCGCGGGAGACCCAGTACTTC. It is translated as CATRQGARETQYF. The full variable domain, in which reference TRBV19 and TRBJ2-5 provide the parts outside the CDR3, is DGGITQSPKYLFRKEGQNVTLSCEQNLNHDAMYWYRQDPGQGLRLIYYSQIVNDFQKGDIAEGYSVSREKKESFPLTVTSAQKNPTAFYLCATRQGARETQYFGPGTRLLVL.

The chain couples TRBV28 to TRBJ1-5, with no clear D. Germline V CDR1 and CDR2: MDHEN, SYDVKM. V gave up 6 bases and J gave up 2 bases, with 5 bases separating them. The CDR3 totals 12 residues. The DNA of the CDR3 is TGTGCCAGCAGGGCCGGCAATCAGCCCCAGCATTTT. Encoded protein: CASRAGNQPQHF.

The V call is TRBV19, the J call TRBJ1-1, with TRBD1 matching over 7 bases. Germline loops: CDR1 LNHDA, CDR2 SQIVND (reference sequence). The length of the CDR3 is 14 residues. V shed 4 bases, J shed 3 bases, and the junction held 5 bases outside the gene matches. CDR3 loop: CASSNDREYTEAFF. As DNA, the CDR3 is TGTGCCAGTAGTAACGACAGGGAGTACACTGAAGCTTTCTTT. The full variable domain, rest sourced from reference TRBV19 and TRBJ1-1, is DGGITQSPKYLFRKEGQNVTLSCEQNLNHDAMYWYRQDPGQGLRLIYYSQIVNDFQKGDIAEGYSVSREKKESFPLTVTSAQKNPTAFYLCASSNDREYTEAFFGQGTRLTVV.

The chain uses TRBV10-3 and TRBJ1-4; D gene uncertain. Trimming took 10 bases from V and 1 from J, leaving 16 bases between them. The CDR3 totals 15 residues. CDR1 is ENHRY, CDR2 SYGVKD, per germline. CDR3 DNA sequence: TGTGCCACCCGTCGAGGGATAGTAACTAATGAAAAACTGTTTTTT. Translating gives CATRRGIVTNEKLFF.

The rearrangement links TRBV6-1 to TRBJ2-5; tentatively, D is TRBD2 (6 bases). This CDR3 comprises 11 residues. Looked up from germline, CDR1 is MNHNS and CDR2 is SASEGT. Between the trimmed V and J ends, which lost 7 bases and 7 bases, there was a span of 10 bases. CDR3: CASNLGGTQYF. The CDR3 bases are TGTGCCAGCAATCTCGGGGGGACCCAGTACTTC.

The chain's CDR3 is CASSVQFYNEQFF. CDR3 nucleotides: TGTGCCAGCAGTGTCCAGTTTTACAATGAGCAGTTCTTC. The rearrangement links TRBV2 to TRBJ2-1; no clear D gene. This CDR3 is built from 13 residues. V lost 4 bases to trimming and J lost 4 bases, with 8 bases between them. Germline lookup yields CDR1 SNHLY and CDR2 FYNNEI.

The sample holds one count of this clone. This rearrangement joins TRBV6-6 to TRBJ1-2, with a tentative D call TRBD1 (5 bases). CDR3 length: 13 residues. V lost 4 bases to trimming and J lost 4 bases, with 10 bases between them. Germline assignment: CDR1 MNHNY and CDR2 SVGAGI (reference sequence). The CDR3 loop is CASSWDPLYGYTF. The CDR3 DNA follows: TGTGCCAGCAGTTGGGACCCCCTCTATGGCTACACCTTC.

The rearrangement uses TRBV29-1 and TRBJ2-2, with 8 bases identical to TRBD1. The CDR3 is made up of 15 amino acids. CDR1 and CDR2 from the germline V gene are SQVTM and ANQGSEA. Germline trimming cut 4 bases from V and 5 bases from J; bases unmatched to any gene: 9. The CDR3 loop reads CSVAHGQGRTGELFF. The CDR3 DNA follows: TGCAGCGTTGCGCATGGACAGGGTAGGACCGGGGAGCTGTTTTTT.

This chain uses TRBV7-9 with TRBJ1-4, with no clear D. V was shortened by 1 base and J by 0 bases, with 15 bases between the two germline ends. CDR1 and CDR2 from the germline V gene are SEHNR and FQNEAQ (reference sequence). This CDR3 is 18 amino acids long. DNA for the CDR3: TGTGCCAGCAGCTTAGTCGCGCTCCATTACTCAACTAATGAAAAACTGTTTTTT. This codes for CASSLVALHYSTNEKLFF.

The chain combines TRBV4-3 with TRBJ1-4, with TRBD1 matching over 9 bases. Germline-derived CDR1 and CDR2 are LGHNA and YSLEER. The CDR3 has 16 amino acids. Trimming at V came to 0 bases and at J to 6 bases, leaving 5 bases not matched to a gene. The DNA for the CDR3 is TGCGCCAGCAGCCAAGATGCGGGGACAGGGTATGAAAAACTGTTTTTT. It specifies CASSQDAGTGYEKLFF.

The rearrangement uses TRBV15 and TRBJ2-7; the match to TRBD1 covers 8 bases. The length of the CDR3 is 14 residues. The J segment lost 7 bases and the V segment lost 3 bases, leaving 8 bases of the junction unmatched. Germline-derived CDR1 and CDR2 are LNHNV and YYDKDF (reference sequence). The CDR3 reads CATSRGQAPREQYF. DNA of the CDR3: TGTGCCACCAGCAGGGGACAGGCCCCGAGGGAGCAGTACTTC.

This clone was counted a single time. The DNA for the CDR3 is TGTGCCAGCACTAACGGGATCCTGGGCGGGGAGCTGTTTTTT. Translated: CASTNGILGGELFF. J is TRBJ2-2 and V is TRBV6-1; tentatively, D is TRBD2 (5 bases). This CDR3 contains 14 residues. The germline V gene has CDR1 MNHNS and CDR2 SASEGT. The V and J ends lost 7 bases and 7 bases respectively, with 16 bases between them.

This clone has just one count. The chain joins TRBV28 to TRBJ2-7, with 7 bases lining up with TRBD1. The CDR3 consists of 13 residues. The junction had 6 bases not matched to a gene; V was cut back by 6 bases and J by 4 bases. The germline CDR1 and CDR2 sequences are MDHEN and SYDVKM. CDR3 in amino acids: CASRTGPLYEQYF. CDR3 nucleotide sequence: TGTGCCAGCAGGACAGGGCCCCTGTACGAGCAGTACTTC.